The entry that follows covers one TCR beta chain sequence. Using immunoSEQ multiplex PCR, the repertoire was profiled, and TCRdb retains in-frame clones only, with some absent. There are approximately 290,000 clones in the sample; about 85% occur only once, and 0.87% lies in the top ten. The CDR3 sequence is 15 residues long. V lost 5 bases, J lost 0 bases, and 6 bases stayed unmatched. The germline V gene encodes CDR1 SEHNR and CDR2 FQNEAQ (reference sequence). The data are from a study of blood T cell repertoires in COVID-19. Study-level information: Sample material is recorded as cDNA or gDNA derived from T cells, B-cell-depleted T cells, or PBMCs.

This chain uses TRBV7-9 with TRBJ2-7; the match to TRBD1 covers 8 bases. The source material was peripheral blood. This TCR came from a human donor with COVID-19, enrolled during active disease. The donor label of this sample is uncertain. CDR3 protein: CASSPAGGTSYEQYF. The CDR3 DNA is TGTGCCAGCAGCCCAGCAGGGGGCACCTCCTACGAGCAGTACTTC. The full variable domain, its missing parts supplied by reference TRBV7-9 and TRBJ2-7, is DTGVSQNPRHKITKRGQNVTFRCDPISEHNRLYWYRQTLGQGPEFLTYFQNEAQLEKSRLLSDRFSAERPKGSFSTLEIQRTEQGDSAMYLCASSPAGGTSYEQYFGPGTRLTVT.